The rows below give T cell receptor beta chains drawn from one sample of a study of T cells in Graves' hyperthyroidism and ophthalmopathy. TCRdb processed the multiplex PCR reads anew with MiXCR; each CDR3 protein has one entry. The table records 500,000 to 750,000 distinct CDR3 sequences, approximately 14% of them present only once. The material sequenced was blood. These receptors came from a woman aged 25 to 39 with Graves' hyperthyroidism. CDR3s include the opening cysteine and the closing phenylalanine or tryptophan. The order of the fields is D gene, clone size, J gene, V gene, CDR3 protein, CDR3 DNA. A D gene is named only where the DNA matches it firmly. The size entry is marked missing in some rows and otherwise reads once, few, many or a size class.

- | few | TRBJ2-1 | TRBV3-1 | CASSQFVESDEQFF | TGTGCCAGCAGCCAATTTGTAGAATCTGATGAGCAGTTCTTC
TRBD1 | - | TRBJ2-5 | TRBV7-8 | CASSMTGVETQYF | TGTGCCAGCAGCATGACAGGGGTGGAGACCCAGTACTTC
- | many | TRBJ2-2 | TRBV20-1 | CSARGTGELFF | TGCAGTGCTAGAGGGACGGGGGAGCTGTTTTTT
- | - | TRBJ1-5 | TRBV27 | CASSFRRQGYNQPQHF | TGTGCCAGCAGTTTTAGGCGGCAGGGCTACAATCAGCCCCAGCATTTT
TRBD2 | - | TRBJ2-2 | TRBV20-1 | CSADKREGYTGELFF | TGCAGTGCTGATAAGCGGGAGGGGTACACCGGGGAGCTGTTTTTT
TRBD2 | few | TRBJ2-1 | TRBV6-5 | CASSYWAGGPQDNEQFF | TGTGCCAGCAGTTACTGGGCGGGAGGGCCCCAGGACAATGAGCAGTTCTTC
TRBD1 | once | TRBJ1-3 | TRBV30 | CASQTGGGNTIYF | TGTGCCAGCCAGACAGGGGGTGGAAACACCATATATTTT
TRBD2 | many | TRBJ2-4 | TRBV30 | CAWSLGTSGSLNIQYF | TGTGCCTGGAGCCTCGGGACTAGCGGGAGTCTGAACATTCAGTACTTC
- | many | TRBJ2-7 | TRBV2 | CASSEGHLSYEQYF | TGTGCCAGCAGTGAAGGACACCTTAGCTACGAGCAGTACTTC
- | many | TRBJ2-3 | TRBV7-8 | CASSLAIGSAEYF | TGTGCCAGCAGCTTAGCGATTGGTAGCGCGGAGTATTTT
TRBD1 | many | TRBJ2-7 | TRBV5-1 | CASSDPGQGGYEQYF | TGCGCCAGCAGCGACCCGGGACAGGGAGGCTACGAGCAGTACTTC
TRBD2 | many | TRBJ2-1 | TRBV12-3/TRBV12-4 | CASREPVSGRFHEQFF | TGTGCCAGCAGGGAGCCGGTTAGCGGGAGATTTCATGAGCAGTTCTTC
TRBD2 | many | TRBJ2-1 | TRBV2 | CASSEAGGFNEQFF | TGTGCCAGCAGTGAAGCGGGAGGGTTTAATGAGCAGTTCTTC
TRBD2 | - | TRBJ2-1 | TRBV11-3 | CASSQSGSTNEQFF | TGTGCCAGCAGTCAGAGCGGGAGTACGAATGAGCAGTTCTTC
TRBD1 | - | TRBJ2-7 | TRBV5-1 | CASSLGTGQEQYF | TGCGCCAGCAGCTTGGGGACAGGCCAAGAGCAGTACTTC
- | many | TRBJ1-2 | TRBV3-1 | CASSQDGQGDGYTF | TGTGCCAGCAGCCAAGATGGGCAGGGAGATGGCTACACCTTC
- | few | TRBJ1-1 | TRBV20-1 | CSAREGGGASYNTEAFF | TGCAGTGCTAGAGAGGGGGGGGGGGCCAGCTACAACACTGAAGCTTTCTTT
- | - | TRBJ2-3 | TRBV7-3 | CASSQEGDMSTDTQYF | TGCGCCAGCAGCCAAGAAGGAGATATGAGCACAGATACGCAGTATTTT
- | many | TRBJ2-3 | TRBV20-1 | CSAAPRAGSFTDTQYF | TGCAGTGCTGCCCCTAGGGCGGGAAGCTTCACAGATACGCAGTATTTT
- | few | TRBJ2-1 | TRBV10-3 | CAISDGSVRIIF | TGTGCCATCAGTGACGGGTCAGTTCGTATCATCTTC
- | many | TRBJ1-1 | TRBV29-1 | CSVSVNTEAFF | TGCAGCGTTTCAGTGAACACTGAAGCTTTCTTT
- | few | TRBJ2-7 | TRBV7-9 | CASSLAFQRAENYEQYF | TGTGCCAGCAGCTTAGCCTTTCAGCGGGCAGAAAACTACGAGCAGTACTTC
- | many | TRBJ2-7 | TRBV11-2 | CASSLRIYEQYF | TGTGCCAGCAGCCTCAGGATTTACGAGCAGTACTTC
- | - | TRBJ1-4 | TRBV6-5 | CASSYAGATNEKLFF | TGTGCCAGCAGTTACGCAGGAGCAACTAATGAAAAACTGTTTTTT
- | many | TRBJ1-2 | TRBV12-3/TRBV12-4 | CASSFGVGQNLPLGYTF | TGTGCCAGCAGTTTTGGAGTAGGGCAGAATCTCCCCCTAGGCTACACCTTC
TRBD2 | many | TRBJ2-7 | TRBV7-2 | CASSQWAGGSYEQYF | TGTGCCAGCAGCCAGTGGGCGGGAGGTTCCTACGAGCAGTACTTC
TRBD2 | many | TRBJ2-7 | TRBV15 | CATSRIAGKIYEQYF | TGTGCCACCAGCAGGATAGCGGGGAAAATCTACGAGCAGTACTTC
TRBD1 | many | TRBJ2-7 | TRBV20-1 | CSARIRSDRWNEQYF | TGCAGTGCTAGAATTAGGTCGGACAGGTGGAACGAGCAGTACTTC
- | many | TRBJ1-1 | TRBV6-1 | CASSTGTEAFF | TGTGCCAGCAGCACGGGCACTGAAGCTTTCTTT
TRBD2 | - | TRBJ2-7 | TRBV2 | CASSENSGGSYEQYF | TGTGCCAGCAGTGAGAATAGCGGGGGCTCCTACGAGCAGTACTTC
TRBD1 | many | TRBJ2-7 | TRBV4-1 | CASSLPGQGLYEQYF | TGTGCCAGCAGCCTCCCGGGACAGGGTCTCTACGAGCAGTACTTC
TRBD2 | many | TRBJ2-7 | TRBV28 | CASRTSGLVTYEQYF | TGTGCCAGCAGGACCTCGGGACTAGTGACATACGAGCAGTACTTC
- | many | TRBJ2-3 | TRBV20-1 | CSARALARTDTQYF | TGCAGTGCTAGAGCGCTAGCGAGGACAGATACGCAGTATTTT
TRBD2 | many | TRBJ2-7 | TRBV5-1 | CASSLREGAYEQYF | TGCGCCAGCAGCTTGCGGGAGGGGGCCTACGAGCAGTACTTC
TRBD1 | many | TRBJ1-5 | TRBV7-8 | CASSLQAGGTPQHF | TGTGCCAGCAGCTTACAGGCAGGGGGCACGCCCCAGCATTTT
TRBD1 | few | TRBJ2-1 | TRBV5-1 | CASSLSGQGFYNEQFF | TGCGCCAGCAGCTTGTCGGGACAGGGATTCTACAATGAGCAGTTCTTC
- | many | TRBJ2-3 | TRBV30 | CAWSVFRRDTQYF | TGTGCCTGGAGTGTCTTTAGGAGAGATACGCAGTATTTT